A selection of T cell receptor beta chains follows, all from one sample in a study of blood T cell repertoires in COVID-19. Data came from immunoSEQ multiplex PCR; TCRdb stores just in-frame clones and leaves some out. Among some 410,000 clones listed, 70% to 90% were seen once. Source material: PBMCs or T cells enriched from blood (not recorded which). The source is a woman aged 25 to 39 with acute COVID-19. Each CDR3 is given with its conserved first and last residue. D genes are given only for firm matches. Clone sizes are given selectively: once, few, many, or a class where the clone is expanded.

j_gene: TRBJ1-1; d_gene: TRBD1; v_gene: TRBV18; abundance: -; CDR3aa: CASSLGTAEAFF; CDR3nt: TGTGCCAGCTCACTTGGGACAGCTGAAGCTTTCTTT
j_gene: TRBJ2-5; d_gene: TRBD1; v_gene: TRBV20-1; abundance: once; CDR3aa: CSAGQGETQYF; CDR3nt: TGCAGTGCGGGACAGGGAGAGACCCAGTACTTC
j_gene: TRBJ2-7; d_gene: TRBD2; v_gene: TRBV7-2; abundance: once; CDR3aa: CASSPGTSGNYEQYF; CDR3nt: TGTGCCAGCAGCCCTGGGACTAGCGGAAATTACGAGCAGTACTTC
j_gene: TRBJ1-3; d_gene: -; v_gene: TRBV7-2; abundance: -; CDR3aa: CASSLDSRFGSGNTIYF; CDR3nt: TGTGCCAGCAGCTTAGACTCCCGGTTTGGCTCTGGAAACACCATATATTTT
j_gene: TRBJ2-1; d_gene: -; v_gene: TRBV29-1; abundance: -; CDR3aa: CSVVWGGRANEQFF; CDR3nt: TGCAGCGTAGTATGGGGCGGCCGTGCCAATGAGCAGTTCTTC
j_gene: TRBJ2-7; d_gene: TRBD2; v_gene: TRBV3-1/TRBV3-2; abundance: -; CDR3aa: CASSQGTSATYEQYF; CDR3nt: TGTGCCAGCAGCCAAGGGACTAGCGCGACCTACGAGCAGTACTTC
j_gene: TRBJ1-5; d_gene: -; v_gene: TRBV12-3/TRBV12-4; abundance: -; CDR3aa: CASSPLNQPQHF; CDR3nt: TGTGCCAGCAGTCCCCTCAATCAGCCCCAGCATTTT
j_gene: TRBJ2-7; d_gene: TRBD1; v_gene: TRBV4-1; abundance: -; CDR3aa: CASSQDPGQIKYEQYF; CDR3nt: TGCGCCAGCAGCCAAGATCCGGGACAGATAAAATACGAGCAGTACTTC
j_gene: TRBJ1-2; d_gene: -; v_gene: TRBV7-2; abundance: -; CDR3aa: CASSLNRDYGYTF; CDR3nt: TGTGCCAGCAGCTTAAACAGAGACTATGGCTACACCTTC
j_gene: TRBJ1-3; d_gene: -; v_gene: TRBV7-8; abundance: -; CDR3aa: CASSSDGSSGNTIYF; CDR3nt: TGTGCCAGCAGCTCGGACGGGAGCTCTGGAAACACCATATATTTT
j_gene: TRBJ2-7; d_gene: TRBD2; v_gene: TRBV5-1; abundance: -; CDR3aa: CASSLALASGGYEQYF; CDR3nt: TGCGCCAGCAGCTTGGCGTTGGCTAGCGGGGGGTACGAGCAGTACTTC
j_gene: TRBJ1-4; d_gene: -; v_gene: TRBV24-1; abundance: few; CDR3aa: CATSDSWSEKLFF; CDR3nt: TGTGCCACCAGTGATTCCTGGAGCGAAAAACTGTTTTTT
j_gene: TRBJ2-7; d_gene: TRBD1; v_gene: TRBV5-1; abundance: -; CDR3aa: CASSPTGGYEQYF; CDR3nt: TGCGCCAGCAGCCCGACAGGGGGATACGAGCAGTACTTC
j_gene: TRBJ1-2; d_gene: TRBD1; v_gene: TRBV6-6; abundance: -; CDR3aa: CASRTRGGQAYGYTF; CDR3nt: TGTGCCAGCAGGACTAGAGGGGGACAGGCTTATGGCTACACCTTC
j_gene: TRBJ1-5; d_gene: -; v_gene: TRBV29-1; abundance: -; CDR3aa: CSVALGSDQPQHF; CDR3nt: TGCAGCGTTGCTCTAGGTTCCGATCAGCCCCAGCATTTT
j_gene: TRBJ2-5; d_gene: TRBD2; v_gene: TRBV27; abundance: -; CDR3aa: CASWGGTSNF; CDR3nt: TGTGCCAGTTGGGGGGGGACCTCCAACTTC
j_gene: TRBJ2-1; d_gene: -; v_gene: TRBV20-1; abundance: -; CDR3aa: CSASNRGASSYNEQFF; CDR3nt: TGCAGTGCTAGTAACCGGGGGGCCAGCTCCTACAATGAGCAGTTCTTC
j_gene: TRBJ2-1; d_gene: -; v_gene: TRBV18; abundance: -; CDR3aa: CASSPRQGTINEQFF; CDR3nt: TGTGCCAGCTCACCAAGGCAGGGGACGATCAATGAGCAGTTCTTC
j_gene: TRBJ2-1; d_gene: TRBD2; v_gene: TRBV15; abundance: once; CDR3aa: CATSRDGGLAGSYNEQFF; CDR3nt: TGTGCCACCAGCAGAGATGGGGGACTAGCGGGTTCCTACAATGAGCAGTTCTTC
j_gene: TRBJ1-6; d_gene: TRBD1; v_gene: TRBV19; abundance: -; CDR3aa: CASSISGQGYSPLHF; CDR3nt: TGTGCCAGTAGTATCTCGGGACAGGGTTATTCACCCCTCCACTTT
j_gene: TRBJ1-3; d_gene: TRBD1; v_gene: TRBV30; abundance: -; CDR3aa: CAWSRTGSSGNTIYF; CDR3nt: TGTGCCTGGAGCCGGACAGGGAGCTCTGGAAACACCATATATTTT